These 5 T cell receptor beta chains were sequenced from one sample in a study of shared clonotypes between healthy human individuals. The assay was immunoSEQ multiplex PCR, and TCRdb's table has in-frame clones only and misses some. The sample lists about half a million clones, around 73% occurring once. The sequenced sample consisted of PBMCs. The receptor set was obtained from a woman aged 40 to 49 in good health. Some clones in this sample may be carry-over from other donors' samples.

The CDR3 coding sequence is TGTGCCAGCAGCTCCTCTAACTATGGCTACACCTTC. It translates to CASSSSNYGYTF. J is TRBJ1-2 and V is TRBV11-2; D uncertain. The V gene's germline CDR1 is SGHAT and CDR2 FQNNGV. The V end was cut by 4 bases, the J end by 0 bases, with 3 bases between. There are 12 residues in the CDR3.

About this clone: Additional DNA sequences in this sample encode the identical CDR3. The chain employs TRBV2 and TRBJ2-2; 7 nucleotides align to TRBD2. V was pared by 7 bases and J by 5 bases, with 1 base of the junction left unmatched. CDR3 length: 12 amino acids. Germline V gene lookup returns CDR1 SNHLY and CDR2 FYNNEI. The CDR3 region has the DNA TGTGCCAGCACTAGCGGAACCGGGGAGCTGTTTTTT. It codes for CASTSGTGELFF.

The chain carries TRBV18 and TRBJ2-7; possibly TRBD1 for D (6 bases). Germline CDR1 KGHSH, CDR2 LQKENI. V was pared by 2 bases and J by 0 bases, with 11 bases between. This CDR3 is built from 15 residues. For the CDR3, the DNA is TGTGCCAGCTCACCAGGGCAGGACAGCTCCTACGAGCAGTACTTC. It yields the protein CASSPGQDSSYEQYF.

This clone has a handful of counts. For the CDR3, the DNA is TGTGCCAGCAGCTTAAGGGGGGGAGGTAGCTCCTACGAGCAGTACTTC. Its translation is CASSLRGGGSSYEQYF. J is TRBJ2-7 and V is TRBV7-2; possible D gene TRBD2, 7 bases. V was cut by 2 bases and J by 0 bases, with 14 bases left in between. Germline lookup yields CDR1 SGHTA and CDR2 FQGNSA. The CDR3 has 16 residues. The full variable domain, with the rest looked up from reference TRBV7-2 and TRBJ2-7, is GAGVSQSPSNKVTEKGKDVELRCDPISGHTALYWYRQSLGQGLEFLIYFQGNSAPDKSGLPSDRFSAERTGGSVSTLTIQRTQQEDSAVYLCASSLRGGGSSYEQYFGPGTRLTVT.

The CDR3: CAVDAGYTF. As DNA, the CDR3 is TGTGCCGTGGATGCTGGCTACACCTTC. V and J are TRBV30 and TRBJ1-2, with unresolved D. CDR1 and CDR2 (germline): GTSNPN, SVGIG (reference sequence). This CDR3 is 9 amino acids long. With 8 bases removed from V and 7 bases from J, the gap between germline ends came to 8 bases.